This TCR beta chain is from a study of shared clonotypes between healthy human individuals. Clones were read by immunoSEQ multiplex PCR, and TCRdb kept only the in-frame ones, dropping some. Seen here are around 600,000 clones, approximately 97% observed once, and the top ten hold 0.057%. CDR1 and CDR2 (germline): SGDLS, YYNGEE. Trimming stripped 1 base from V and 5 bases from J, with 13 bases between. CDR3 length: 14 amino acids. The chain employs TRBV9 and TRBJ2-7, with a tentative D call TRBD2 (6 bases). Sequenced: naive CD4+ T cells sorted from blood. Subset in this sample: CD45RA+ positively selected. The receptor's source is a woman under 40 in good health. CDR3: CASSVSPGGNEQYF. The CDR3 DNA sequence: TGTGCCAGCAGCGTATCCCCTGGGGGGAACGAGCAGTACTTC.